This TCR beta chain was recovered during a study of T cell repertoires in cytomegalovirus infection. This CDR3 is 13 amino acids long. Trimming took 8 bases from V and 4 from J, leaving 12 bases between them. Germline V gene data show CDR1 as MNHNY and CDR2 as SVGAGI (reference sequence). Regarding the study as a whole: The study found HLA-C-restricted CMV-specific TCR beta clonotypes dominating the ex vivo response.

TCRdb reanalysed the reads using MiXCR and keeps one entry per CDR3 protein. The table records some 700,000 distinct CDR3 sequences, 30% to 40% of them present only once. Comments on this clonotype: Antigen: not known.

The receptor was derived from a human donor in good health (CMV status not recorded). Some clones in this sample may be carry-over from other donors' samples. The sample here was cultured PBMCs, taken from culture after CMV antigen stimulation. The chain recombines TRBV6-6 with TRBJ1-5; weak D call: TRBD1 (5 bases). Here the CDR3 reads CASLRDRNQPQHF. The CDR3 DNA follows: TGTGCCAGCCTGCGGGACCGTAATCAGCCCCAGCATTTT.